This section outlines one T cell receptor beta chain sequence together with its context. One junction end disagrees with the germline gene, perhaps due to a read error. The CDR3 covers 17 residues. The data are from a study of regulatory T cells in long-lasting Graves disease. Time point defined: newly diagnosed GD, antithyroid drugs for less than 3 months. There was RNA extracted from PBMCs, and the TCR library was made from it. An endocrinology department in Xi'an, China, recruited the patients. Researchers made TCR beta libraries by using iRepertoire HTBI primers and running Arm-PCR on CDR3 regions. In TCRdb, the multiplex PCR reads were re-called with MiXCR into one record per CDR3 protein. The table has under 300,000 distinct CDR3 sequences, approximately 20% seen once. The data were also submitted as part of a second study, on T cells in Graves' hyperthyroidism and ophthalmopathy. That report adds: Recently diagnosed hyperthyroidism of less than 2 months' duration affected patients aged 18 to 65. Using 13 V-J features, a model discriminated ophthalmopathy from stable hyperthyroidism.

This chain links TRBV12-3 or TRBV12-4 with TRBJ2-2; TRBD1 is a possible D gene (9 bases). Sequenced here: peripheral blood mononuclear cells (PBMCs), sampled at new diagnosis, from a patient treated with antithyroid drugs. The origin of this receptor is a woman aged 30 to 39 with Graves disease. CDR3 sequence (DNA): TGTGCCAGCAGCTTAGCGGGGACAGGGACGAACACCGGGGAGCTGTTTTTT. Protein product: CASSLAGTGTNTGELFF.